These 18 T cell receptor beta chains originate from one sample sequenced in a study of T-cell reconstitution after alpha-beta-depleted transplantation in children. The authors prepared the TCRbeta library with unique molecular identifiers. MiXCR, applied by TCRdb to the PCR reads, yields one record per CDR3 protein. Counted here are around 680,000 distinct CDR3 sequences, roughly 15% occurring once; the ten biggest clones make up about 1.1%. The source was PBMCs from the stem cell graft donor, collected from the stem cell graft. These receptors all come from a human donor who donated a stem cell graft to a child with acute myeloid leukemia.

A few counts support this clonotype. The chain is built from TRBV9 and TRBJ1-5; no clear D. V was pared by 3 bases and J by 6 bases, with 19 bases between. The CDR3 consists of 16 residues. CDR1 SGDLS and CDR2 YYNGEE come from the germline V gene. For the CDR3, the DNA is TGTGCCAGCAGCGGGTCCGGGATTCCGGGTGGTCAGCCCCAGCATTTT. Protein product: CASSGSGIPGGQPQHF.

This clonotype has more than one count but fewer than ten. The genes are TRBV20-1 and TRBJ2-5, with a tentative D call TRBD1 (5 bases). Germline CDR1 DFQATT, CDR2 SNEGSKA (reference sequence). CDR3 size: 13 residues. Trimming took off 3 bases at V and 3 bases at J, with 11 bases between the two ends. The CDR3 region is CSASLRREETQYF. The CDR3 DNA reads TGCAGTGCTAGTTTGCGCAGGGAAGAGACCCAGTACTTC.

This clonotype was seen at least ten times. This chain uses TRBV20-1 with TRBJ2-7; perhaps TRBD2 as D (5 bases). V was trimmed by 1 base and J by 0 bases, leaving 7 bases between them. Per the germline V gene, CDR1 is DFQATT and CDR2 is SNEGSKA (reference sequence). The CDR3 consists of 13 residues. For the CDR3, the DNA is TGCAGTGCTAGAGGCACTAGCTCCTACGAGCAGTACTTC. Its protein is CSARGTSSYEQYF.

This clonotype was observed at least ten times. The V call is TRBV5-1, the J call TRBJ1-5; 8 bases are shared with TRBD1. Trimming took 3 bases from V and 3 from J; bases not matched to a gene: 5. From germline, CDR1 is SGHRS and CDR2 YFSETQ. The CDR3 length is 15 residues. The CDR3 here is CASSSTGAVNQPQHF. The CDR3 DNA reads as TGCGCCAGCAGCTCGACAGGGGCGGTCAATCAGCCCCAGCATTTT.

This clonotype was observed at least ten times. The junction differs from germline at one of its ends, possibly a read error. The V and J genes are TRBV20-1 and TRBJ2-1; 11 positions agree with TRBD2. Germline V CDR1 and CDR2: DFQATT, SNEGSKA (reference sequence). The CDR3 is 15 residues long. The CDR3 DNA reads as TGCAGTGCTCGAGATAGCGGGGGGGCCTACAATGAGCAGTTCTTC. Translation gives CSARDSGGAYNEQFF.

This clonotype was seen a handful of times. This chain connects TRBV7-9 to TRBJ2-1; 10 bases fit TRBD2. The V and J ends lost 0 bases and 2 bases, in that order; junction bases with no gene match: 4. CDR3 size: 17 residues. Germline V gene lookup returns CDR1 SEHNR and CDR2 FQNEAQ (reference sequence). Written as DNA, the CDR3 is TGTGCCAGCAGCTTAGCGCCAGCGGGGGGGCCCTACAATGAGCAGTTCTTC. Translated, it gives CASSLAPAGGPYNEQFF. The whole variable domain, remainder taken from reference TRBV7-9 and TRBJ2-1, is DTGVSQNPRHKITKRGQNVTFRCDPISEHNRLYWYRQTLGQGPEFLTYFQNEAQLEKSRLLSDRFSAERPKGSFSTLEIQRTEQGDSAMYLCASSLAPAGGPYNEQFFGPGTRLTVL.

Worth noting for this clonotype: This may stem from a read error, because a much larger clone lies one nucleotide away. The J gene is TRBJ2-7, the V gene TRBV15, with TRBD1 as a possible D gene (6 bases). Germline CDR1 LNHNV, CDR2 YYDKDF (reference sequence). This CDR3 is built from 14 residues. The CDR3 here is CATSIKQGSFEQYF. The DNA of the CDR3 is TGTGCCACCAGCATCAAACAGGGCTCCTTCGAGCAGTACTTC.

This clonotype was counted many times. CDR3 coding DNA: TGCAGTGCTTCTTCAGAGGCCTATGACGAGCAGTACTTC. Its translation: CSASSEAYDEQYF. The V and J genes are TRBV20-1 and TRBJ2-7; no clear D. CDR3 length equals 13 residues. Germline V gene lookup returns CDR1 DFQATT and CDR2 SNEGSKA (reference sequence). The V and J ends lost 5 bases and 5 bases respectively, with 16 bases between them.

This clonotype was picked up a small number of times. This chain joins TRBV6-1 and TRBJ1-6; the match to TRBD1 covers 7 bases. There are 16 residues in the CDR3. V trimming: 7 bases; J trimming: 7 bases; junction bases outside the gene matches: 13. The germline gives CDR1 MNHNS, CDR2 SASEGT. The CDR3 DNA follows: TGTGCCAGCAACCGGGTGGGGGACAGACGAAATTCACCCCTCCACTTT. Protein: CASNRVGDRRNSPLHF.

Regarding this clonotype: The junction and the germline gene differ at one end; a read error may be behind it. The chain has TRBV12-3 or TRBV12-4 and TRBJ2-1; unclear D gene. CDR3 length: 14 amino acids. CDR3 residues: CTSRRPERSNEQFF. DNA for the CDR3: TGTACCAGCAGACGACCAGAAAGAAGCAATGAGCAGTTCTTC.

The rearrangement joins TRBV12-3 or TRBV12-4 to TRBJ1-2; 9 positions match TRBD1. After removal of 4 bases from V and 4 bases from J, the junction contained 10 bases not matched to a gene. This CDR3 spans 16 amino acids. CDR3 residues: CASSYTGTGLGYGYTF. The DNA of the CDR3 is TGTGCCAGCAGTTACACCGGGACAGGGCTCGGCTATGGCTACACCTTC.

This clonotype has more than one count but fewer than ten. In DNA, the CDR3 is TGTGCCAGCAGCTTAGGGATAAGGCCAACCTCTAGTAATGAGCAGTTCTTC. Translated, it gives CASSLGIRPTSSNEQFF. The chain has TRBV7-9 and TRBJ2-1; D is uncertain. Germline V lookup: CDR1 SEHNR, CDR2 FQNEAQ (reference sequence). The CDR3 is 17 amino acids. V lost 1 base, J lost 7 bases, and 20 bases lay in between. Full variable domain (outside the CDR3, taken from reference TRBV7-9 and TRBJ2-1): DTGVSQNPRHKITKRGQNVTFRCDPISEHNRLYWYRQTLGQGPEFLTYFQNEAQLEKSRLLSDRFSAERPKGSFSTLEIQRTEQGDSAMYLCASSLGIRPTSSNEQFFGPGTRLTVL.

This clonotype was seen ten or more times. The chain joins TRBV29-1 to TRBJ2-7, with 8 bases matching TRBD1. This CDR3 has 13 residues. CDR1 and CDR2 (germline): SQVTM, ANQGSEA. V was pared by 7 bases and J by 0 bases, with 5 bases of the junction left unmatched. For the CDR3, the DNA is TGCAGCGCCAAGACAGGGGACTCCTACGAGCAGTACTTC. Its protein is CSAKTGDSYEQYF.

This clonotype was detected ten times or more. In nucleotides, the CDR3 is TGCAGCGTTGATAGAGGGGGGGCGAAAAATGAGCAGTTCTTC. Its protein product is CSVDRGGAKNEQFF. The chain has TRBV29-1 and TRBJ2-1; D is perhaps TRBD2 (7 bases). CDR1 SQVTM and CDR2 ANQGSEA come from the germline V gene. Trimming removed 3 bases at V and 7 bases at J, with 16 bases between. The CDR3 loop spans 14 amino acids.

This clonotype was counted ten times or more. This chain joins TRBV20-1 and TRBJ1-5; D gene uncertain. V was shortened by 0 bases and J by 4 bases, with 16 bases between the two germline ends. The germline V gene encodes CDR1 DFQATT and CDR2 SNEGSKA (reference sequence). The CDR3 loop spans 16 amino acids. This chain's CDR3 is CSARDTLGQPNQPQHF. CDR3 DNA sequence: TGCAGTGCTAGAGATACCCTAGGGCAGCCAAATCAGCCCCAGCATTTT.

There are many counts of this clonotype. The J gene is TRBJ2-1, the V gene TRBV7-2; maybe TRBD2 (5 bases). Trimming stripped 7 bases from V and 9 bases from J, with 19 bases between. Germline CDR1 SGHTA, CDR2 FQGNSA. CDR3 length equals 14 residues. The CDR3 bases are TGTGCCAGCACCCGAAAGAGAGGGAACGGTGAGCAGTTCTTC. This codes for CASTRKRGNGEQFF.

This clonotype was counted a single time. At one boundary the junction diverges from the germline segment, which might be a read error. V is TRBV20-1 and J is TRBJ1-5, with D maybe TRBD1 (5 bases). There are 16 residues in the CDR3. Germline V lookup: CDR1 DFQATT, CDR2 SNEGSKA (reference sequence). The CDR3 loop is CSTRDPTLGRNQPQHF. CDR3 DNA: TGCAGTACTAGAGATCCCACCCTGGGGCGCAATCAGCCCCAGCATTTT.

The V gene is TRBV5-5, the J gene TRBJ2-1; 7 bases are a match to TRBD2. The J segment lost 5 bases and the V segment lost 0 bases, leaving 5 bases of the junction unmatched. Germline values: CDR1 SGHKS, CDR2 YYEKEE (reference sequence). This CDR3 contains 15 residues. The CDR3 coding sequence is TGTGCCAGCAGCTTGGAATGGGGGGGAAACAATGAGCAGTTCTTC. Translating it yields CASSLEWGGNNEQFF.